This T cell receptor beta chain emerged from a study of blood T cell repertoires in COVID-19. At the level of the study: COVID-19 samples, acute and convalescent, were from the United States, Italy and Spain. PBMCs, B-cell-depleted T cells, or T cells were the source of the cDNA or gDNA that made up the material.

Sequencing was performed with immunoSEQ multiplex PCR; in TCRdb, only in-frame clones are kept and a portion is missing. The sample has roughly 340,000 clones, 87% seen once; the top ten hold about 6%. The specimen sequenced was peripheral blood. This receptor was taken from a woman aged 45-60 years with COVID-19, enrolled during active disease.

CDR3 sequence (DNA): TGTGCCAGTAGTATGTCACACAGCTCTGGAAACACCATATATTTT. Protein: CASSMSHSSGNTIYF. The rearrangement joins TRBV19 to TRBJ1-3; D unresolved. V lost 3 bases to trimming and J lost 0 bases, with 9 bases between them. This CDR3 is 15 amino acids long. CDR1 is LNHDA, CDR2 SQIVND, per germline (reference sequence). Filled out from reference TRBV19 and TRBJ1-3, the complete variable domain reads DGGITQSPKYLFRKEGQNVTLSCEQNLNHDAMYWYRQDPGQGLRLIYYSQIVNDFQKGDIAEGYSVSREKKESFPLTVTSAQKNPTAFYLCASSMSHSSGNTIYFGEGSWLTVV.